This section outlines one TCR beta chain sequence together with its context. Its antigen is currently not known. Base qualities are missing; no much larger clone stands one base away. The data are from a study of blood T cells in healthy people across ages (dated by TCRdb to the mid-2010s). For context, the study as a whole: In model experiments, template switching captured roughly one uniquely barcoded TCR beta cDNA molecule for every two T cells. To track age-related changes in TCR beta repertoire diversity, the study relied on deep sequencing normalized with unique cDNA molecular identifiers. Four age groups were formed from the donors: young (average about 15 years), middle-aged (around 41), aged (roughly 59) and long-lived (around 82). Using the same blood draw, the study looked at two additional independent replicas of 1 million unique cDNA reads for two donors, one aged 18 to 29 and the other aged 80 or older. Study-level results and caveats: Estimates of total diversity based on one million sequenced T cells were considered lower bounds and underestimates. The long-lived group showed more naive CD4+ T cells, fewer expanded clones and increased TCR diversity than the aged group, suggesting age selection. Observed TCR beta diversity correlated strongly with the percentage of naive T cells measured by flow cytometry. Donor CMV infection status was unknown, potentially confounding age-related changes in expanded clonotypes. Because profiling used bulk unsorted PBMCs, naive and antigen-experienced compartments could not be compared conclusively. Observed TCR beta diversity per million T cells fell roughly linearly with age, and a significant reduction was already apparent by age about 38.

Library preparation was by 5' RACE. These reads were obtained on an Illumina HiSeq 2500. A second roughly 6 to 12 cycle PCR used a sample-barcoded 5' primer and a J-beta primer mix. A template-switch 5' adaptor carrying 12 random nucleotides introduced a unique molecular identifier onto each TCR beta cDNA molecule. Each sample yielded at least 3 million CDR3-containing paired-end reads. The Mint cDNA synthesis kit, primed by a TRBC-specific oligonucleotide, was used to synthesize first-strand cDNA from all RNA. After uracil-DNA glycosylase treatment, a first 18-cycle PCR used universal primers M1SS and BC2_uni_R on all cDNA. Per the source publication's procedure: For normalization, 1 million high-quality reads were randomly selected from each sample, with every read carrying a distinct molecular identifier. Reads with shared molecular identifiers were discarded instead of being binned into consensus sequences. MiTCR, set to a Q25 quality threshold and the strictest error-elimination algorithm, was used for CDR3 identification, clonotype clustering and error correction. Lower-bound total TCR beta diversity was estimated with a nonparametric unseen species model using Euler transformation. The public reads were run again by TCRdb, first through fastp at Q25 and then through MiXCR, and only productive beta chains were kept. Each record represents a unique CDR3 protein, reported with the most common genes and DNA among its rows. In this record, the V and J calls reflect TCRdb's handling and not the investigators' own analysis. The sample table contains around 1,000,000 distinct CDR3 sequences; only one count was recorded for roughly 24% of them. The ten top clones hold 0.75% of the sample.

The roughly 39 donors, aged 6 to 90 years, were systemically healthy Caucasian individuals from Russia. Each donor gave around 9.5 milliliters of peripheral blood, collected into EDTA-treated Vacutainer tubes. PBMCs were isolated by Ficoll-Paque density-gradient centrifugation, with at least 7 million obtained per sample. Trizol reagent was used to extract total RNA from PBMCs, with at least 5 micrograms per sample. For every donor, an aliquot of PBMCs went through flow cytometry to measure the percentages of naive CD45RAhigh/CD27high T cells. The CDR3 runs 13 residues from the cysteine to the phenylalanine. The retained sequence is limited to the CDR3, 39 bases, with the frame set at the first base. The germline V gene yields SGHRS for CDR1 and YFSETQ for CDR2. V is reduced by 4 bases and J by 7 bases, leaving a spacing of 12 bases between them. The same data also went into a second study, on T cells of mothers and their children. Reported in the second study: Nine systemically healthy Caucasian individuals, comprising three mothers and their six children, were included as donors. cDNA synthesis used all of the extracted RNA, with approximately 1.4 ug of RNA in each 15 ul reaction. In the second PCR, sample barcodes and 2-4 random nucleotides were introduced via the M1S primer. Over 8.5 million TCR beta CDR3 reads came from each mother, compared with 3.3 million or so reads from each child. Thymic selection similarly shapes TCR recombination output in related and unrelated pairs, with minor effect from inherited differences. Related mother-child pairs always showed normalized repertoire overlap that was slightly higher than in unrelated mother-child pairs, though the difference was never significant. No persistent microchimeric T cell clones were found, with a detection sensitivity of 75 to 100 clones per million clonotypes. The study used deep NGS to compare TCR beta repertoires of mothers and children, seeking features distinguishing related mother-child pairs from unrelated individuals. On average, the children were about 12 +/- 4 years old, while the mothers were roughly 40 +/- 4 years old. After adapter ligation with NEBNext reagents, the libraries were sequenced on Illumina HiSeq 2000 with 100+100 nt paired-end reads. Mother and child libraries were prepared a month apart and sequenced in separate runs to prevent cross-contamination. Between roughly 450,000 and 2,000,000 distinct TCR beta clonotypes were identified per donor. Naive TCR beta clonotypes were estimated from low-frequency clonotypes matched to each donor's FACS-determined naive share, without sorting.

Sequenced material: blood. Recombination joined TRBV5-1 with TRBJ2-1; TRBD1 could be the D gene, as 5 bases match. This receptor was taken from a girl aged 2 to 10 in good health. The CDR3 reads CASSPDSLNEQFF. The DNA sequence reads TGCGCCAGCAGCCCCGACAGCCTGAATGAGCAGTTCTTC. The reference TRBV5-1 and TRBJ2-1 proteins fill in what lies around the CDR3, so the full variable domain reads KAGVTQTPRYLIKTRGQQVTLSCSPISGHRSVSWYQQTPGQGLQFLFEYFSETQRNKGNFPGRFSGRQFSNSRSEMNVSTLELGDSALYLCASSPDSLNEQFFGPGTRLTVL.